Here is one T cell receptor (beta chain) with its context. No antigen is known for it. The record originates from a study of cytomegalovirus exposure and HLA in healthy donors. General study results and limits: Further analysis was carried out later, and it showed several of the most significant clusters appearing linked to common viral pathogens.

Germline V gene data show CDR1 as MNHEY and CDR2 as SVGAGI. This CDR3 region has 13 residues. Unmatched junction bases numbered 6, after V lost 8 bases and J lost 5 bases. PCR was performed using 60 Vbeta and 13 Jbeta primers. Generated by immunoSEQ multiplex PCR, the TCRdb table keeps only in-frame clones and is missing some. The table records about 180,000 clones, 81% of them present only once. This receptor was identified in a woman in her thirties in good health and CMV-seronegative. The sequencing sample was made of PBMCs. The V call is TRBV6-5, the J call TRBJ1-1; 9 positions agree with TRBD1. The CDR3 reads CASGGTGRTEAFF. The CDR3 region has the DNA TGTGCCAGCGGAGGGACAGGGCGAACTGAAGCTTTCTTT.